This TCR beta chain appears in the sequencing data of a study of blood T cells in healthy people across ages. This clonotype occurred many times. CDR1 and CDR2 from the germline V gene are SGHTA and FQGNSA. The CDR3 consists of 15 residues. V lost 5 bases, J lost 2 bases, and 6 bases stayed unmatched. Then a second PCR, running about 6 to 12 cycles, was carried out with a sample-barcoded 5' primer and a J-beta primer mix. Each CDR3 protein is one row after TCRdb ran MiXCR on the 5' RACE reads. The data hold about 930,000 distinct CDR3 sequences, with roughly 29% observed a single time. The sample was also reused in another study, on T cells of mothers and their children. From that second work: All RNA that had been extracted was used for cDNA synthesis at around 1.6 ug per 15 ul.

The chain joins TRBV7-2 to TRBJ2-7; 10 positions agree with TRBD2. The clonotype originates from a woman between 40 and 55 years old in good health. Sequencing used blood. The CDR3: CASSPILAGPYEQYF. The CDR3 DNA follows: TGTGCCAGCAGCCCCATACTAGCGGGGCCCTACGAGCAGTACTTC.